This TCR beta chain was found in a study of CD8+ T cells in alopecia areata. Study summary: Treated patients were dosed with oral tofacitinib, taking 5 to 10 mg twice daily.

As to this clone: Its matching antigen is unknown.

Study-wide results and caveats: Higher clonality than in normal scalp was seen in lesional scalp, especially alopecia totalis/universalis. Patients displayed less clarity in TCR sharing than mice, a finding possibly related to HLA.

After isolation, RNA underwent reverse transcription to generate cDNA as the sequencing template. Measured with immunoSEQ multiplex PCR; TCRdb has only the in-frame clones, and not every one. Of 150,000 to 160,000 clones in the sample, 40% to 60% were seen once. Researchers took lesional scalp punch biopsies and peripheral blood from people who were alopecia areata patients. The sequence was collected from a human donor with alopecia areata. Sequencing was performed on CD8+ T cells sorted from blood, taken at week 0.

CDR3 DNA: TGTGCCAGCAGCTTCGGGACAGGGGGGACTGAAGCTTTCTTT. Translation: CASSFGTGGTEAFF. The chain carries TRBV7-8 and TRBJ1-1; 11 bases map to TRBD1. The CDR3 runs to 14 residues. The V gene end was trimmed by 3 bases and the J gene end by 5 bases; junction bases not matched to a gene: 2. Germline CDR1 is SGHVS and CDR2 is FQNEAQ.